These T cell receptor beta chains were read from a single sample in a study of human T cells and chemical hapten exposure. TCRdb ran MiXCR on the 5' RACE reads and lists one entry per CDR3 protein. The sample has about 140,000 distinct CDR3 sequences; about 4.3% are singletons. Source of these receptors: a female donor in good health. The conserved cysteine and the conserved F or W are not part of the CDR3 here. Clone size is given for some rows only: seen once, a few or many times, or a class if the clone is expanded.

v_call clone_size cdr3_aa
TRBV9 many ASSNRTVKSAEAF
TRBV7-6 NA ASSESTSLKAEAF
TRBV6-5 few ASSYSILSNQPQH
TRBV4-2 many ASSQDRVTKNIQY
TRBV4-2 many ASSPTLNVAEGKEAPNGYT
TRBV28 many ASRPTWGRNTIY
TRBV5-4 many ASSLDRGNYGYT
TRBV6-4 NA ASREGTENSPLH
TRBV12-3/TRBV12-4 NA ASSIELTGGRQPQH
TRBV20-1 many SADDSVNTEAF
TRBV20-1 few SARQTVSYEQY
TRBV5-1 many ASSLVQGGTGELF
TRBV13 many ASSSVMWQGSTDTQY
TRBV29-1 many SVDGASGAKNIQY
TRBV20-1 many SAERAQGIAGNTIY
TRBV14 many ASSQPTSGGPRGTDTQY
TRBV2 many ASRTQGRRNTGELF
TRBV3-1 few ASSQAPAYGEKLF
TRBV5-1 many ASSSLFGNTEAF
TRBV2 many ASSEVGDPNQPQH
TRBV5-4 NA ASSQGFRSQETQY
TRBV4-1 many ASSQASGAQETQY
TRBV9 NA ASSAGTQQETQY
TRBV5-1 NA ASSLAGGLETQY
TRBV2 NA ASILAGEGNEQF
TRBV18 NA ASSPGTKKVAF